The rows below give T cell receptor beta chains drawn from one sample of a study of blood T cell repertoires in COVID-19. The data were produced by immunoSEQ multiplex PCR, yet TCRdb's version contains in-frame clones alone and is incomplete. The sample has 300,000 to 450,000 clones, 88% seen once. Specimen: PBMCs or T cells enriched from blood (not recorded which). These TCRs come from a woman in her twenties or thirties who had been exposed to COVID-19. Both conserved end residues are part of each CDR3. Fields, in order: clone size, J gene, V gene, D gene, CDR3 DNA, CDR3 protein. The D gene is left open where the match is weak. The size entry is marked missing in some rows and otherwise reads once, few, many or a size class.

clone size: .
J gene: TRBJ2-3
V gene: TRBV28
D gene: .
CDR3 DNA: TGTGCCAGCAGTCCCCCCACCGGAGCGGAAGCTCGGGAGTATTTT
CDR3 protein: CASSPPTGAEAREYF

clone size: .
J gene: TRBJ2-3
V gene: TRBV27
D gene: TRBD2
CDR3 DNA: TGTGCCAGCAGCCGGACTAGCGGGACTGGAGATACGCAGTATTTT
CDR3 protein: CASSRTSGTGDTQYF

clone size: .
J gene: TRBJ2-3
V gene: TRBV5-1
D gene: .
CDR3 DNA: TGCGCCAGCAGCTTACAGGAGCCCCGCACAGATACGCAGTATTTT
CDR3 protein: CASSLQEPRTDTQYF

clone size: .
J gene: TRBJ2-2
V gene: TRBV10-2
D gene: .
CDR3 DNA: TGCGCCAGCAGAGGAGTTCACCCCGGGGAGCTGTTTTTT
CDR3 protein: CASRGVHPGELFF

clone size: .
J gene: TRBJ1-3
V gene: TRBV18
D gene: TRBD1
CDR3 DNA: TGTGCCAGCTCACCACAGAACAGGGGTACTGGAAACACCATATATTTT
CDR3 protein: CASSPQNRGTGNTIYF

clone size: .
J gene: TRBJ2-7
V gene: TRBV20-1
D gene: .
CDR3 DNA: TGCAGTGTTACGGGCTCCTACGAGCAGTACTTC
CDR3 protein: CSVTGSYEQYF

clone size: once
J gene: TRBJ2-1
V gene: TRBV7-9
D gene: .
CDR3 DNA: TGTGCCAGCAGCGAGGGAGGGGGCAATGAGCAGTTCTTC
CDR3 protein: CASSEGGGNEQFF

clone size: .
J gene: TRBJ2-2
V gene: TRBV18
D gene: TRBD2
CDR3 DNA: TGTGCCAGCTCAGAGCGGGAGGGCAACACCGGGGAGCTGTTTTTT
CDR3 protein: CASSEREGNTGELFF

clone size: .
J gene: TRBJ1-1
V gene: TRBV3-1/TRBV3-2
D gene: TRBD1
CDR3 DNA: TGTGCCAGCAGCCCATCGACAGGGAGAGCTTTCTTT
CDR3 protein: CASSPSTGRAFF

clone size: .
J gene: TRBJ2-3
V gene: TRBV5-1
D gene: .
CDR3 DNA: TGCGCCAGCAGCTCTACCGGGAACCAGCCCACAGATACGCAGTATTTT
CDR3 protein: CASSSTGNQPTDTQYF

clone size: .
J gene: TRBJ2-7
V gene: TRBV7-2
D gene: TRBD2
CDR3 DNA: TGTGCCAGCAGCTTAAGGACTAGCGGCGCCTCCTACGAGCAGTACTTC
CDR3 protein: CASSLRTSGASYEQYF

clone size: .
J gene: TRBJ2-5
V gene: TRBV28
D gene: .
CDR3 DNA: TGTGCCAGCAGTTCCGACGGACAGCAAGAGACCCAGTACTTC
CDR3 protein: CASSSDGQQETQYF

clone size: .
J gene: TRBJ2-2
V gene: TRBV6-5
D gene: TRBD2
CDR3 DNA: TGTGCCAGCAGCCAACTAGCGGGGGGCACCGGGGAGCTGTTTTTT
CDR3 protein: CASSQLAGGTGELFF

clone size: few
J gene: TRBJ2-7
V gene: TRBV2
D gene: .
CDR3 DNA: TGTGCCAGCCCCAGGGGCGACGGGCACGAGCAGTACTTC
CDR3 protein: CASPRGDGHEQYF

clone size: .
J gene: TRBJ1-4
V gene: TRBV2
D gene: .
CDR3 DNA: TGTGCCAGCGGACAGAACACGCGGCCTAATGAAAAACTGTTTTTT
CDR3 protein: CASGQNTRPNEKLFF

clone size: .
J gene: TRBJ2-3
V gene: TRBV12-5
D gene: TRBD2
CDR3 DNA: TGTGCTAGTGGCGTGGGACTAGCAGGTGATACGCAGTATTTT
CDR3 protein: CASGVGLAGDTQYF

clone size: few
J gene: TRBJ2-7
V gene: TRBV27
D gene: TRBD2
CDR3 DNA: TGTGCCAGCAGTACCCGACTAGCGCTTACCTTCTACGAGCAGTACTTC
CDR3 protein: CASSTRLALTFYEQYF

clone size: .
J gene: TRBJ1-5
V gene: TRBV6-5
D gene: TRBD1
CDR3 DNA: TGTGCCAGCAGACGTAAGACAGGGGGAAATCAGCCCCAGCATTTT
CDR3 protein: CASRRKTGGNQPQHF

clone size: .
J gene: TRBJ2-2
V gene: TRBV5-1
D gene: .
CDR3 DNA: TGCGCCAGCAGCTTGGGCAGGGGTCCCGTTTCGAACACCGGGGAGCTGTTTTTT
CDR3 protein: CASSLGRGPVSNTGELFF

clone size: .
J gene: TRBJ2-2
V gene: TRBV13
D gene: TRBD1
CDR3 DNA: TGTGCCAGCAGCCCCACGACAGGGACGAACACCGGGGAGCTGTTTTTT
CDR3 protein: CASSPTTGTNTGELFF

clone size: once
J gene: TRBJ2-1
V gene: TRBV29-1
D gene: TRBD1
CDR3 DNA: TGCAGCGTTGGACAGGGGGCTATCGGGAGCAATGAGCAGTTCTTC
CDR3 protein: CSVGQGAIGSNEQFF

clone size: .
J gene: TRBJ2-3
V gene: TRBV11-2
D gene: .
CDR3 DNA: TGTGCCAGCAGCTCCGTTGCTGGAGCCACAGATACGCAGTATTTT
CDR3 protein: CASSSVAGATDTQYF

clone size: .
J gene: TRBJ2-7
V gene: TRBV28
D gene: .
CDR3 DNA: TGTGCCAGCAGGCGTGAAAATCACTACGAGCAGTACTTC
CDR3 protein: CASRRENHYEQYF

clone size: .
J gene: TRBJ2-5
V gene: TRBV6-5
D gene: TRBD2
CDR3 DNA: TGTGCCAGCAGACATAGCGGGGTCCAAGAGACCCAGTACTTC
CDR3 protein: CASRHSGVQETQYF

clone size: .
J gene: TRBJ2-1
V gene: TRBV11-1
D gene: .
CDR3 DNA: TGTGCCAGCAGCTTAGGTGGGAGACCGTTCTTC
CDR3 protein: CASSLGGRPFF

clone size: .
J gene: TRBJ1-1
V gene: TRBV28
D gene: .
CDR3 DNA: TGTGCCAGCAGTCCCCAGGGCAAAGGCACTGAAGCTTTCTTT
CDR3 protein: CASSPQGKGTEAFF

clone size: .
J gene: TRBJ2-5
V gene: TRBV7-9
D gene: TRBD2
CDR3 DNA: TGTGCCAGCGGAACCCTCGGGCGGGAGCCTGGGGAGACCCAGTACTTC
CDR3 protein: CASGTLGREPGETQYF

clone size: few
J gene: TRBJ2-2
V gene: TRBV5-1
D gene: .
CDR3 DNA: TGCGCCAGCAGCTATGCAGGGCCGAACACCGGGGAGCTGTTTTTT
CDR3 protein: CASSYAGPNTGELFF

clone size: .
J gene: TRBJ2-5
V gene: TRBV19
D gene: TRBD2
CDR3 DNA: TGTGCCAGTAGTACCATAAGGACTAGCGGACAAGAGACCCAGTACTTC
CDR3 protein: CASSTIRTSGQETQYF

clone size: .
J gene: TRBJ1-2
V gene: TRBV10-3
D gene: TRBD1
CDR3 DNA: TGTGCCATCAGTGCCGCGGGACAGGGGGGAGGCTACACCTTC
CDR3 protein: CAISAAGQGGGYTF

clone size: .
J gene: TRBJ2-5
V gene: TRBV27
D gene: .
CDR3 DNA: TGTGCCAGCAGTTCCTGGACACCCCAAGAGACCCAGTACTTC
CDR3 protein: CASSSWTPQETQYF

clone size: .
J gene: TRBJ2-1
V gene: TRBV5-1
D gene: TRBD2
CDR3 DNA: TGCGCCAGCAGCCCGGTTCTAGCGGAAGCTCCCAAAAGTTCCTACAATGAGCAGTTCTTC
CDR3 protein: CASSPVLAEAPKSSYNEQFF

clone size: .
J gene: TRBJ1-1
V gene: TRBV28
D gene: .
CDR3 DNA: TGTGCCAGCAGTCCACGACAGAACACTGAAGCTTTCTTT
CDR3 protein: CASSPRQNTEAFF

clone size: .
J gene: TRBJ2-6
V gene: TRBV7-2
D gene: .
CDR3 DNA: TGTGCCAGCACCTCCCTCCCTGGGGCCAACGTCCTGACTTTC
CDR3 protein: CASTSLPGANVLTF

clone size: .
J gene: TRBJ2-2
V gene: TRBV19
D gene: .
CDR3 DNA: TGTGCCAGTAGTAGCGGGGGCAGGGCGAGCACCGGGGAGCTGTTTTTT
CDR3 protein: CASSSGGRASTGELFF

clone size: many
J gene: TRBJ2-7
V gene: TRBV4-2
D gene: TRBD1
CDR3 DNA: TGTGCCAGCAGCCTGGGAGTAGGGGGCCTCTACGAGCAGTACTTC
CDR3 protein: CASSLGVGGLYEQYF

clone size: .
J gene: TRBJ2-2
V gene: TRBV11-1
D gene: .
CDR3 DNA: TGTGCCAGCAGCTTATTTCTGAGGGGGGGAGCCGGGGAGCTGTTTTTT
CDR3 protein: CASSLFLRGGAGELFF